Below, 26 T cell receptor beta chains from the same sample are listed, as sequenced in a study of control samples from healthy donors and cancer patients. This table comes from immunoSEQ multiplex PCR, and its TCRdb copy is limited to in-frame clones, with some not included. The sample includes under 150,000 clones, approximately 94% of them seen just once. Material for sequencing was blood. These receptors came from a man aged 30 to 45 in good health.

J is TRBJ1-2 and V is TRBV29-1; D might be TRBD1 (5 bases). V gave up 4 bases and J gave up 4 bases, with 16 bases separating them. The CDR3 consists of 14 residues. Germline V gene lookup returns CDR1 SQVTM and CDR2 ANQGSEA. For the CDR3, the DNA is TGCAGCGTTGGGGGCGGGGGAAAGGGCTATGGCTACACCTTC. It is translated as CSVGGGGKGYGYTF.

The CDR3 sequence is CASSAGQVSNTGELFF. CDR3 DNA sequence: TGTGCCAGCAGCGCTGGACAGGTCTCGAACACCGGGGAGCTGTTTTTT. This chain joins TRBV13 and TRBJ2-2; 7 bases are a match to TRBD1. CDR1 is PRHDT, CDR2 FYEKMQ, per germline (reference sequence). Trimming at V came to 5 bases and at J to 0 bases, leaving 6 bases not matched to a gene. The CDR3 has 16 residues.

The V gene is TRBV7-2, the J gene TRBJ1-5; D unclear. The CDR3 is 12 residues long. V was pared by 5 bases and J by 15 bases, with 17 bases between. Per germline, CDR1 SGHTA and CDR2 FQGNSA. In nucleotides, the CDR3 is TGTGCCAGCAGCCCCCTGGGCAGGTCGTGGCATTTT. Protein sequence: CASSPLGRSWHF.

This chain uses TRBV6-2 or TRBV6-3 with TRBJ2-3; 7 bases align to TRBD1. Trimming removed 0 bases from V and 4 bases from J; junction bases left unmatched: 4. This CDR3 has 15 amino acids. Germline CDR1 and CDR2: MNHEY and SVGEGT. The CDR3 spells CASSYSGTEADTQYF. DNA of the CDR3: TGTGCCAGCAGTTACTCCGGGACAGAAGCAGATACGCAGTATTTT.

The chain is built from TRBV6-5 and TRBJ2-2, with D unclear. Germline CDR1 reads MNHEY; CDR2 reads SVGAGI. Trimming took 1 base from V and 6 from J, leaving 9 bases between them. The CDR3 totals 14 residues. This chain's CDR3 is CASSYLLGSGELFF. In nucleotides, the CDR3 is TGTGCCAGCAGTTACTTACTGGGGTCCGGGGAGCTGTTTTTT.

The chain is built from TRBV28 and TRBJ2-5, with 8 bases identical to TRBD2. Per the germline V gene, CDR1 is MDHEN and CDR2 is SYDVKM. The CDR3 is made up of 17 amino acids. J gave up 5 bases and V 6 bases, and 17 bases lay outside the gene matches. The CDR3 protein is CASSPVGRASGRETQYF. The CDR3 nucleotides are TGTGCCAGCAGCCCGGTCGGGAGGGCATCAGGGAGGGAGACCCAGTACTTC.

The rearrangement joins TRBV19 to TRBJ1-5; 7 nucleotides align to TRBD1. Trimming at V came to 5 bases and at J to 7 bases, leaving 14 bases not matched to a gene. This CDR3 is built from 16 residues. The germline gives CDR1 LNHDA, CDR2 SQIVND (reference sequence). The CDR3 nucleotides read TGTGCCAGTAGTCCCCGGGAAGGGGGCGTAAGACAGCCCCAGCATTTT. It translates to CASSPREGGVRQPQHF. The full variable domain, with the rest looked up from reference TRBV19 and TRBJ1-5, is DGGITQSPKYLFRKEGQNVTLSCEQNLNHDAMYWYRQDPGQGLRLIYYSQIVNDFQKGDIAEGYSVSREKKESFPLTVTSAQKNPTAFYLCASSPREGGVRQPQHFGDGTRLSIL.

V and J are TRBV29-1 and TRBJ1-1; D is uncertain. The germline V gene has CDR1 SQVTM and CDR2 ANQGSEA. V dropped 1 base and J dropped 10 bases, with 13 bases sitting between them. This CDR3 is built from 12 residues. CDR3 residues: CSVEGELRGAFF. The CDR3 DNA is TGCAGCGTTGAAGGAGAACTGCGGGGAGCTTTCTTT.

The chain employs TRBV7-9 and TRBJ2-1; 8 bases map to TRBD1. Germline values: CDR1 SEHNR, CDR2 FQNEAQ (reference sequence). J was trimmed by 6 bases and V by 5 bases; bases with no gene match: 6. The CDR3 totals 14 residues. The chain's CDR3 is CASSHRGSVNEQFF. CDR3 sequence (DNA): TGTGCCAGCAGCCACAGGGGGTCTGTCAATGAGCAGTTCTTC.

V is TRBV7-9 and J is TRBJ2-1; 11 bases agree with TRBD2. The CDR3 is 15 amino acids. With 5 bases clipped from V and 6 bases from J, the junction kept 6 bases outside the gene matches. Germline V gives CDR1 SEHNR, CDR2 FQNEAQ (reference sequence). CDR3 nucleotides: TGTGCCAGCAGCAACATAGCGGGGGGGCCCAATGAGCAGTTCTTC. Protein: CASSNIAGGPNEQFF.

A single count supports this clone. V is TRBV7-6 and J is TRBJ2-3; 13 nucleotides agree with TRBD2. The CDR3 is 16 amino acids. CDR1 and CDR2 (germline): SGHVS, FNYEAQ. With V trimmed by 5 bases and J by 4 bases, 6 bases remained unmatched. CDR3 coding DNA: TGTGCCAGCAGCCCCCTCACTAGCGGGGGGGCAGATACGCAGTATTTT. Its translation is CASSPLTSGGADTQYF.

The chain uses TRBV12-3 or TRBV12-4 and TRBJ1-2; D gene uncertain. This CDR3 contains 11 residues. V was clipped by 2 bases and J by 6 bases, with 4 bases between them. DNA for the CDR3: TGTGCCAGCAGTTTACCGAATGGCTACACCTTC. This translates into CASSLPNGYTF.

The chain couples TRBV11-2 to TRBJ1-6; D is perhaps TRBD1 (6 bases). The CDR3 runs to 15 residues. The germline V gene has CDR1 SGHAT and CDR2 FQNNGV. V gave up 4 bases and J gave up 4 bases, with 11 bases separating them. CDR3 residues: CASSSPDSYNSPLHF. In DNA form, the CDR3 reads TGTGCCAGCAGCTCCCCGGACAGTTATAATTCACCCCTCCACTTT.

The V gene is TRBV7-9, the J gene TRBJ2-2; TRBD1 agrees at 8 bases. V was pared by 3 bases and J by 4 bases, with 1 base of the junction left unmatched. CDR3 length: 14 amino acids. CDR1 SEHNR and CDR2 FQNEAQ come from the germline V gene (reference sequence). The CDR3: CASSLGQATGELFF. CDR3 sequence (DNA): TGTGCCAGCAGCTTGGGACAGGCCACCGGGGAGCTGTTTTTT.

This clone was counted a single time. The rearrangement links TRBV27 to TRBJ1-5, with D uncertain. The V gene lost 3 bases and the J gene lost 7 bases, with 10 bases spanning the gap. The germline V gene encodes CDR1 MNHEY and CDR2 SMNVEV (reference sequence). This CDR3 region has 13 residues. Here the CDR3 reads CASSFLSGQPQHF. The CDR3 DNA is TGTGCCAGCAGTTTCTTGTCTGGGCAGCCCCAGCATTTT.

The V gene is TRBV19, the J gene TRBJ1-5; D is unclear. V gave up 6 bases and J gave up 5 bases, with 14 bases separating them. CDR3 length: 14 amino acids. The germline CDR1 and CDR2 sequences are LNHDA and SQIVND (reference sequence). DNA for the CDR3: TGTGCCAGTAGCTGGGCAGGAACTGATCAGCCCCAGCATTTT. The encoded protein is CASSWAGTDQPQHF.

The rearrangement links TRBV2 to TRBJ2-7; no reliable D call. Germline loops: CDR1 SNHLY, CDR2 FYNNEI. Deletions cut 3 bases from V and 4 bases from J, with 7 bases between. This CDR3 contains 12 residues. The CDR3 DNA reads TGTGCCAGCAGTGATAGGGCATACGAGCAGTACTTC. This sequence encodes CASSDRAYEQYF. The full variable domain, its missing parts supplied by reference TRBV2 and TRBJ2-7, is EPEVTQTPSHQVTQMGQEVILRCVPISNHLYFYWYRQILGQKVEFLVSFYNNEISEKSEIFDDQFSVERPDGSNFTLKIRSTKLEDSAMYFCASSDRAYEQYFGPGTRLTVT.

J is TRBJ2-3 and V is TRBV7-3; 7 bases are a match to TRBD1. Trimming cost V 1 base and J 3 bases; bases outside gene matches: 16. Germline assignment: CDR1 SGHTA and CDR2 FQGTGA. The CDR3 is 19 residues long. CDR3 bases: TGTGCCAGCAGCTTAAAGGTGGTTAACAGGGGAGTGAGGACAGATACGCAGTATTTT. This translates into CASSLKVVNRGVRTDTQYF.

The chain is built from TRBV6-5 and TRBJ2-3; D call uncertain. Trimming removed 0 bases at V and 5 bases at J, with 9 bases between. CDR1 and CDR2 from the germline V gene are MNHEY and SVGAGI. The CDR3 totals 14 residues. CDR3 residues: CASSYSSSVDTQYF. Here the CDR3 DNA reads TGTGCCAGCAGTTACTCGAGCAGTGTAGATACGCAGTATTTT.

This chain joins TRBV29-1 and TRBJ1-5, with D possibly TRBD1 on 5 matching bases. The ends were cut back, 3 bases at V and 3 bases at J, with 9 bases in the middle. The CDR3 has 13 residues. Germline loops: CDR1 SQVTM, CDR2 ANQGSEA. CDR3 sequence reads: CSVDEGNNQPQHF. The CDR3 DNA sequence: TGCAGCGTTGATGAGGGGAACAATCAGCCCCAGCATTTT.

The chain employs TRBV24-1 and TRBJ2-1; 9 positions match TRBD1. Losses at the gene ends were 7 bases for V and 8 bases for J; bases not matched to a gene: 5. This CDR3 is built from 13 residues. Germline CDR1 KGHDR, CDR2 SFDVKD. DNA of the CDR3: TGTGCCACCAGAGGGACAGGGATCGATGAGCAGTTCTTC. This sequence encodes CATRGTGIDEQFF.

This chain's CDR3 is CASSLTISNQPQHF. The CDR3 coding sequence is TGTGCCAGCAGTTTAACAATTAGCAATCAGCCCCAGCATTTT. The chain uses TRBV28 and TRBJ1-5; D ambiguous. The CDR3 is 14 amino acids. The germline V gene encodes CDR1 MDHEN and CDR2 SYDVKM. Between the trimmed V and J ends, which lost 2 bases and 0 bases, there was a span of 5 bases.

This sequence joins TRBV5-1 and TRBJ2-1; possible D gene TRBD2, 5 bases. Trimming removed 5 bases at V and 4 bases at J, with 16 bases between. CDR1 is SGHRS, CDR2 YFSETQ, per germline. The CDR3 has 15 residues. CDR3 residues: CASRPGVNGYNEQFF. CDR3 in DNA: TGCGCCAGCAGGCCCGGGGTAAATGGGTACAATGAGCAGTTCTTC.

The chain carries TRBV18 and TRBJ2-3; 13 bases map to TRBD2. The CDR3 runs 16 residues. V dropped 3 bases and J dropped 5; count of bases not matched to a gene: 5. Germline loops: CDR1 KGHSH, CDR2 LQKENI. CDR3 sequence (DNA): TGTGCCAGCTCACCCGGGACTAGCGGGGCGCGAGATACGCAGTATTTT. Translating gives CASSPGTSGARDTQYF. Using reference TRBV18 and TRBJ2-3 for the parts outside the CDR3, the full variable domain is NAGVMQNPRHLVRRRGQEARLRCSPMKGHSHVYWYRQLPEEGLKFMVYLQKENIIDESGMPKERFSAEFPKEGPSILRIQQVVRGDSAAYFCASSPGTSGARDTQYFGPGTRLTVL.

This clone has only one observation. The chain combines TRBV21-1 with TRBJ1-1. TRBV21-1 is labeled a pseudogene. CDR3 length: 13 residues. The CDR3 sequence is CASSKEVNTEAFF. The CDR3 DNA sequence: TGTGCCAGCAGCAAAGAAGTGAACACTGAAGCTTTCTTT.

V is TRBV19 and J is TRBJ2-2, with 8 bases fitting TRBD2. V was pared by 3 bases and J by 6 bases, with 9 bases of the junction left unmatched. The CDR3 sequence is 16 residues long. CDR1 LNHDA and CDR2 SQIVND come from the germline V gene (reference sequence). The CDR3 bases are TGTGCCAGTAGTATCGCCCCAAGCGGGGGATCCGGGGAGCTGTTTTTT. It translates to CASSIAPSGGSGELFF.